This TCR beta chain was captured by sequencing in a study of blood T cell repertoires in COVID-19. Produced via immunoSEQ multiplex PCR; TCRdb's table is partial and in-frame only. This table has around 70,000 clones, around nine tenths appearing once. The sequence was collected from a woman of 80 years or more with active or convalescent COVID-19. The sequenced material came from peripheral blood.

In DNA, the CDR3 is TGTGCCATCAGTGGCACTAGCGGGGAAGAGACCCAGTACTTC. Translated, it gives CAISGTSGEETQYF. This chain connects TRBV10-3 to TRBJ2-5, with 10 nucleotides matching TRBD2. The V gene's germline CDR1 is ENHRY and CDR2 SYGVKD. The J segment lost 3 bases and the V segment lost 4 bases, leaving 2 bases of the junction unmatched. The CDR3 covers 14 residues.